The 28 T cell receptor beta chains listed next were all sequenced from one sample in a study of shared clonotypes between healthy human individuals. Measured with immunoSEQ multiplex PCR; TCRdb has only the in-frame clones, and not every one. The sample contains millions of clones, 85% to 95% of which appear only once. The naive CD8 subset, CD45RO-negative cells positively selected for CCR7, excluded terminally differentiated effector memory CD45RA+ cells. Sequencing was done on a sample of naive CD8+ T cells sorted from blood. These receptors originate from a young man in good health.

This chain links TRBV28 with TRBJ1-2, with 10 bases fitting TRBD1. This CDR3 spans 13 amino acids. Germline CDR1 reads MDHEN; CDR2 reads SYDVKM. The V segment lost 6 bases and the J segment 7 bases; nucleotides outside the gene matches: 5. The CDR3 region is CASSSGTGAGYTF. The CDR3, as DNA: TGTGCCAGCAGCTCCGGGACAGGGGCTGGCTACACCTTC.

The V and J genes are TRBV7-9 and TRBJ1-2; the match to TRBD1 covers 10 bases. V was clipped by 4 bases and J by 2 bases; unmatched bases: 7. This CDR3 spans 16 amino acids. Germline V gene data show CDR1 as SEHNR and CDR2 as FQNEAQ (reference sequence). This CDR3 reads CASSSAEGQGNYGYTF. The DNA of the CDR3 is TGTGCCAGCAGCTCCGCTGAGGGACAGGGGAACTATGGCTACACCTTC.

The rearrangement joins TRBV6-5 to TRBJ2-7; D is possibly TRBD1 (6 bases). Germline-derived CDR1 and CDR2 are MNHEY and SVGAGI. V shed 2 bases and J shed 4 bases, with 12 bases lying between them. The CDR3 sequence is 14 residues long. The CDR3 reads CASSYRAGAYEQYF. The DNA of the CDR3 is TGTGCCAGCAGTTACCGGGCAGGGGCTTACGAGCAGTACTTC.

The V call is TRBV6-8, the J call TRBJ2-2; the match to TRBD2 covers 8 bases. The germline V gene has CDR1 MNHGY and CDR2 SAAAGT. The trim removed 1 base at V and 7 bases at J, leaving 8 bases unmatched. The CDR3 is 16 amino acids. The CDR3: CASSYCGGRCGGELFF. In DNA form, the CDR3 reads TGTGCCAGCAGTTACTGTGGCGGGAGGTGCGGCGGGGAGCTGTTTTTT.

Only a few counts were recorded for this clone. The V and J genes are TRBV4-1 and TRBJ1-2, with 7 bases lining up with TRBD1. This CDR3 is 16 amino acids long. Germline V gene sequence: CDR1 MGHRA, CDR2 YSYEKL. J was trimmed by 4 bases and V by 0 bases; bases with no gene match: 8. The CDR3 DNA reads TGCGCCAGCAGCCAAGAACCGGGACAGTTGAGCTATGGCTACACCTTC. Encoded protein: CASSQEPGQLSYGYTF.

The J gene is TRBJ2-7, the V gene TRBV9; D might be TRBD1 (5 bases). CDR1 is SGDLS and CDR2 is YYNGEE in the germline V gene. V lost 4 bases and J 3 bases, leaving 20 bases between the germline ends. CDR3 length: 16 residues. As DNA, the CDR3 is TGTGCCAGCAGCCCCACCTTCGGGCAGGGCATCTACGAGCAGTACTTC. Protein sequence: CASSPTFGQGIYEQYF. Together with reference TRBV9 and TRBJ2-7, the CDR3 gives the full variable domain: DSGVTQTPKHLITATGQRVTLRCSPRSGDLSVYWYQQSLDQGLQFLIQYYNGEERAKGNILERFSAQQFPDLHSELNLSSLELGDSALYFCASSPTFGQGIYEQYFGPGTRLTVT.

The V call is TRBV5-6, the J call TRBJ1-5; possibly TRBD1 for D (5 bases). Germline lookup yields CDR1 SGHDT and CDR2 YYEEEE. The CDR3 runs to 14 residues. V gave up 2 bases and J gave up 11 bases, with 17 bases separating them. The CDR3 DNA reads as TGTGCCAGCAGCTTTGGGGGAGGGTCCATGGCCCAGCATTTT. It encodes CASSFGGGSMAQHF.

This clone was recorded only once. The rearrangement uses TRBV7-6 and TRBJ2-6; D tentatively fits TRBD1 or TRBD2 (5 bases each). V was trimmed by 5 bases and J by 3 bases, leaving 14 bases between them. This CDR3 is 16 amino acids long. Germline CDR1 reads SGHVS; CDR2 reads FNYEAQ. CDR3 DNA sequence: TGTGCCAGCAGCCCATCCTGGGGGAATGGGGCCAACGTCCTGACTTTC. Amino acids: CASSPSWGNGANVLTF.

The chain recombines TRBV6-1 with TRBJ2-1; D perhaps matches TRBD1 (7 bases). The CDR3 loop spans 12 amino acids. Per germline, CDR1 MNHNS and CDR2 SASEGT. Trimming stripped 5 bases from V and 15 bases from J, with 17 bases between. CDR3 loop: CASSLAGQSWFF. The CDR3 nucleotides read TGTGCCAGCAGTTTGGCGGGACAGTCTTGGTTCTTC.

The CDR3 spells CASRETGFQPQHF. DNA of the CDR3: TGTGCCAGCAGGGAAACAGGGTTTCAGCCCCAGCATTTT. The rearrangement uses TRBV27 and TRBJ1-5; a weak D match, TRBD1 (6 bases). The CDR3 has 13 amino acids. Germline CDR1 and CDR2: MNHEY and SMNVEV (reference sequence). The V and J ends lost 6 bases and 6 bases respectively, with 12 bases between them.

This chain uses TRBV27 with TRBJ1-4; D is unclear. CDR3 length: 15 amino acids. Trimming left V 5 bases short and J 0 bases short, with 10 bases between. CDR1 is MNHEY, CDR2 SMNVEV, per germline (reference sequence). The CDR3 coding sequence is TGTGCCAGCAGTGGATTAAGTTCAACTAATGAAAAACTGTTTTTT. This codes for CASSGLSSTNEKLFF.

The genes are TRBV11-2 and TRBJ2-7; D uncertain. Per the germline V gene, CDR1 is SGHAT and CDR2 is FQNNGV. Trimming stripped 1 base from V and 2 bases from J, with 15 bases between. The CDR3 length is 16 residues. This chain's CDR3 is CASSLGQDIGPYEQYF. In DNA, the CDR3 is TGTGCCAGCAGCTTAGGGCAAGACATAGGGCCCTACGAGCAGTACTTC.

The chain recombines TRBV1 with TRBJ2-1. TRBV1 is described as a pseudogene. The CDR3 totals 18 residues. CDR3 DNA sequence: TGCACCAGCAGCCACGCCCTAAGGGGGACTGACCCCCAGCATGAGCAGTTCTTC. Translated: CTSSHALRGTDPQHEQFF.

The chain carries TRBV11-2 and TRBJ1-1, with a weak D call TRBD1 (5 bases). CDR1 and CDR2 (germline): SGHAT, FQNNGV. CDR3 size: 15 residues. V was shortened by 0 bases and J by 0 bases, with 8 bases between the two germline ends. CDR3 region: CASSLDLGVNTEAFF. CDR3 bases: TGTGCCAGCAGCTTAGATCTAGGGGTGAACACTGAAGCTTTCTTT.

This rearrangement joins TRBV7-9 to TRBJ1-2; D is ambiguous. This CDR3 contains 13 residues. The V gene lost 9 bases and the J gene lost 0 bases, with 11 bases spanning the gap. Germline values: CDR1 SEHNR, CDR2 FQNEAQ (reference sequence). The DNA for the CDR3 is TGTGCCAGTCAGACACCGTCTAACTATGGCTACACCTTC. Encoded protein: CASQTPSNYGYTF.

This sequence joins TRBV6-5 and TRBJ1-6, with a tentative D call TRBD1 (6 bases). The CDR3 extends over 15 amino acids. V dropped 0 bases and J dropped 7 bases, with 10 bases sitting between them. CDR1 is MNHEY and CDR2 is SVGAGI in the germline V gene. In DNA, the CDR3 is TGTGCCAGCAGTTACTCGGCAGGGGAAAATTCACCCCTCCACTTT. This codes for CASSYSAGENSPLHF.

The gene calls are TRBV7-6 and TRBJ2-7, with a possible D match to TRBD2 (5 bases). The CDR3 is 14 residues long. Germline lookup yields CDR1 SGHVS and CDR2 FNYEAQ. The V and J ends lost 1 base and 3 bases respectively, with 10 bases between them. In nucleotides, the CDR3 is TGTGCCAGCAGCTTAGGAGGGCCCCTCTACGAGCAGTACTTC. Residues: CASSLGGPLYEQYF.

The chain joins TRBV7-9 to TRBJ1-2, with D possibly being TRBD1 (5 bases). Trimming left V 4 bases short and J 8 bases short, with 17 bases between. From germline, CDR1 is SEHNR and CDR2 FQNEAQ (reference sequence). The CDR3 is 14 amino acids. In DNA, the CDR3 is TGTGCCAGCAGCTCAACTGTCAGGGACGACGGCTACACCTTC. Its translation is CASSSTVRDDGYTF. Together with reference TRBV7-9 and TRBJ1-2, the CDR3 gives the full variable domain: DTGVSQNPRHKITKRGQNVTFRCDPISEHNRLYWYRQTLGQGPEFLTYFQNEAQLEKSRLLSDRFSAERPKGSFSTLEIQRTEQGDSAMYLCASSSTVRDDGYTFGSGTRLTVV.

This clone was seen more than once but under ten times. Other DNA variants within this sample encode the same CDR3. The chain combines TRBV5-1 with TRBJ1-1; unclear D gene. Germline V gives CDR1 SGHRS, CDR2 YFSETQ. The V end lost 0 bases, the J end lost 0 bases, and 3 bases lay between the germline ends. The CDR3 length is 13 residues. The CDR3 reads CASSLGMNTEAFF. The CDR3 bases are TGCGCCAGCAGCTTGGGGATGAACACTGAAGCTTTCTTT.

Turning to this clone: The sample has other DNA sequences that encode this CDR3 too. The rearrangement joins TRBV6-5 to TRBJ1-5; D unresolved. Germline V CDR1 and CDR2: MNHEY, SVGAGI. This CDR3 has 14 residues. V shed 2 bases and J shed 5 bases, with 10 bases lying between them. This CDR3 is CASSYSGEHQPQHF. The CDR3 DNA follows: TGTGCCAGCAGTTACAGCGGGGAACATCAGCCCCAGCATTTT.

This clone appeared a single time. This rearrangement joins TRBV4-1 to TRBJ2-7; D gene uncertain. The germline V gene has CDR1 MGHRA and CDR2 YSYEKL. The V gene lost 2 bases and the J gene lost 1 base, with 9 bases spanning the gap. CDR3 length: 14 residues. This chain's CDR3 is CASSQTPASYEQYF. CDR3 sequence (DNA): TGCGCCAGCAGCCAAACCCCGGCATCCTACGAGCAGTACTTC.

In this sample, this clone turned up a few times. This rearrangement joins TRBV29-1 to TRBJ2-2; D unresolved. This CDR3 comprises 13 residues. Trimming removed 1 base from V and 0 bases from J, with 3 bases in between. Germline V gives CDR1 SQVTM, CDR2 ANQGSEA. This CDR3 is CSVEGTNTGELFF. The CDR3 coding sequence is TGCAGCGTTGAAGGAACGAACACCGGGGAGCTGTTTTTT.

The chain carries TRBV7-9 and TRBJ1-1; 9 bases are shared with TRBD1. The CDR3 runs 16 residues. Germline V gene data show CDR1 as SEHNR and CDR2 as FQNEAQ (reference sequence). Losses at the gene ends were 5 bases for V and 2 bases for J; bases not matched to a gene: 9. CDR3 region: CASSVVPGQGNTEAFF. The CDR3 DNA reads as TGTGCCAGCAGCGTAGTTCCGGGACAGGGAAACACTGAAGCTTTCTTT. Using reference TRBV7-9 and TRBJ1-1 for the parts outside the CDR3, the full variable domain is DTGVSQNPRHKITKRGQNVTFRCDPISEHNRLYWYRQTLGQGPEFLTYFQNEAQLEKSRLLSDRFSAERPKGSFSTLEIQRTEQGDSAMYLCASSVVPGQGNTEAFFGQGTRLTVV.

The rearrangement links TRBV7-9 to TRBJ2-5; D is unresolved. In germline, CDR1 is SEHNR, CDR2 FQNEAQ (reference sequence). The CDR3 runs 12 residues. Trimming removed 3 bases from V and 4 bases from J, with 6 bases in between. CDR3 sequence: CASSFLLETQYF. The DNA of the CDR3 is TGTGCCAGCAGCTTTCTCCTAGAGACCCAGTACTTC.

V is TRBV18 and J is TRBJ2-2; D is perhaps TRBD1 (6 bases). The CDR3 has 15 amino acids. Germline V CDR1 and CDR2: KGHSH, LQKENI. Trimming cost V 2 bases and J 4 bases, with 11 bases left between them. The CDR3 DNA reads TGTGCCAGCTCACCATTGGACAGACCCACCGGGGAGCTGTTTTTT. This sequence encodes CASSPLDRPTGELFF.

In this sample, this clone turned up once. One end of the junction fails to match germline, which may point to a read error. The CDR3 DNA reads TGTGCCATCAGTGAGCCTAGCGGGAACAGCGGGGAGCTGTTTTTT. It yields the protein CAISEPSGNSGELFF. V is TRBV10-3 and J is TRBJ2-2; 9 bases are shared with TRBD2. The CDR3 is made up of 15 amino acids. Germline values: CDR1 ENHRY, CDR2 SYGVKD.

This rearrangement joins TRBV19 to TRBJ1-2, with 8 bases aligning to TRBD1. The ends lost 0 bases at V and 6 bases at J; junction bases unmatched: 9. The CDR3 is 16 amino acids. Germline V lookup: CDR1 LNHDA, CDR2 SQIVND (reference sequence). This chain's CDR3 is CASSIDPGGAFDGYTF. The CDR3 DNA follows: TGTGCCAGTAGTATAGACCCAGGGGGCGCTTTTGATGGCTACACCTTC.

V usage is TRBV2 and J usage is TRBJ1-4, with TRBD1 as a possible D gene (5 bases). V was cut by 7 bases and J by 5 bases, with 11 bases left in between. The CDR3 totals 13 residues. The germline CDR1 and CDR2 sequences are SNHLY and FYNNEI. The CDR3 coding sequence is TGTGCCAGCACGGGAGGGGAAAATGAAAAACTGTTTTTT. Translation gives CASTGGENEKLFF.